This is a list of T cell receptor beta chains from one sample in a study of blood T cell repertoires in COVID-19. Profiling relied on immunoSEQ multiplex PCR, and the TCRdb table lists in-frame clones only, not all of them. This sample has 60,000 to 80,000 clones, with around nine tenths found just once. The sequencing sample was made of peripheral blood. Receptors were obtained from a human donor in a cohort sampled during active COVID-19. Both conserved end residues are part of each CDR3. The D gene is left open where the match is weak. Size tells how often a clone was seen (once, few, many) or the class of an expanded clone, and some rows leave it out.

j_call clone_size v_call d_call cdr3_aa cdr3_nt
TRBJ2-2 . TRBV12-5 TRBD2 CASGLGLAGGVFGGELFF TGTGCTAGTGGTTTGGGCCTAGCGGGAGGCGTTTTCGGCGGGGAGCTGTTTTTT
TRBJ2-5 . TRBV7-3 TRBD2 CASSPDPGLAGVAETQYF TGTGCCAGCAGCCCCGACCCAGGACTAGCGGGAGTCGCGGAGACCCAGTACTTC
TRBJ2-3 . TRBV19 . CASRDSTDTQYF TGTGCCTCAAGAGACTCCACAGATACGCAGTATTTT
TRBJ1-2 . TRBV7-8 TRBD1 CASSLKGAVGYTF TGTGCCAGCAGCTTAAAGGGGGCCGTTGGCTACACCTTC
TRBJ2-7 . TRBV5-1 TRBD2 CASSYGLAGSYEQYF TGCGCCAGCAGCTACGGACTAGCGGGGAGTTACGAGCAGTACTTC
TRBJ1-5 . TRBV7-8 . CASSLPPSTAQHF TGTGCCAGCAGCTTACCCCCTTCTACCGCCCAGCATTTT
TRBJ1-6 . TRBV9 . CASSVEVSTSSYNSPLHF TGTGCCAGCAGCGTAGAAGTTTCAACAAGCTCCTATAATTCACCCCTCCACTTT
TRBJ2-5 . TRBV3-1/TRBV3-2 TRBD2 CASSQGTRETQYF TGTGCCAGCAGCCAAGGGACTAGAGAGACCCAGTACTTC
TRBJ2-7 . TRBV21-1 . CASGRGVKAQYF TGTGCCAGCGGCAGGGGAGTAAAGGCGCAGTACTTC
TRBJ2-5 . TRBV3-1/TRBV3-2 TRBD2 CASSQTSGGAETQYF TGTGCCAGCAGCCAGACTAGCGGGGGGGCCGAGACCCAGTACTTC
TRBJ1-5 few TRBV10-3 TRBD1 CAISDRGAGSNQHF TGTGCCATCAGCGACAGGGGCGCAGGGAGCAACCAGCATTTT
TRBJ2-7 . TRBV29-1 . CSVVVDEQYF TGCAGCGTCGTAGTCGACGAGCAGTACTTC
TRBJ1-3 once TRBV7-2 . CATQRQPSDNTIYF TGTGCCACCCAGAGACAGCCCTCAGACAACACCATATATTTT
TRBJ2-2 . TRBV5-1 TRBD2 CASGLGLAGSGGELFF TGCGCCAGTGGATTGGGACTAGCGGGATCCGGCGGGGAGCTGTTTTTT
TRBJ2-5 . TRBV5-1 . CASSSRGQETQYF TGCGCCAGCAGCTCCCGGGGCCAAGAGACCCAGTACTTC
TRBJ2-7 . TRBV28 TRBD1 CASSLGTGDSEQYF TGTGCCAGCAGCTTAGGGACAGGGGATAGCGAGCAGTACTTC
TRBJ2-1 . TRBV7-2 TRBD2 CASSLAGREAYNEQFF TGTGCCAGCAGCTTAGCGGGTCGGGAGGCTTACAATGAGCAGTTCTTC
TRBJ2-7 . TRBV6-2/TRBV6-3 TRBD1 CASSAMRTGGVEQYF TGTGCCAGCAGCGCCATGCGGACAGGGGGCGTCGAGCAGTACTTC
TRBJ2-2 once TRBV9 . CASSGVGRTAPGELFF TGTGCCAGCAGCGGGGTAGGTAGGACAGCCCCTGGGGAGCTGTTTTTT
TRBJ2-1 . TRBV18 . CASSPGRTGGNEQFF TGTGCCAGCTCACCCGGTCGGACTGGCGGGAATGAGCAGTTCTTC
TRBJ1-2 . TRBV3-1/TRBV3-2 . CASSQVPGVGYTF TGTGCCAGCAGCCAAGTACCGGGGGTTGGCTACACCTTC
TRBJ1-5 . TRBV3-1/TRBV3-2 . CASSQAGVNQPQHF TGTGCCAGCAGCCAAGCGGGGGTCAATCAGCCCCAGCATTTT
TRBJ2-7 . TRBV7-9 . CASSALVGSSYEQYF TGTGCCAGCAGCGCCTTGGTCGGGTCGAGCTACGAGCAGTACTTC
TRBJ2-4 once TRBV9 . CAGSVGVAAKNIQYF TGTGCCGGCAGCGTAGGGGTAGCGGCCAAAAACATTCAGTACTTC
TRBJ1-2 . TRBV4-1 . CASSPETRWGYTF TGCGCCAGCAGCCCAGAGACGAGGTGGGGCTACACCTTC
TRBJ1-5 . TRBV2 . CASQVQGRNQPQHF TGTGCCAGCCAGGTACAGGGACGGAATCAGCCCCAGCATTTT
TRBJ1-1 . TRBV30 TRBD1 CAWTPVGTGVNTEAFF TGTGCCTGGACCCCGGTGGGGACAGGGGTAAACACTGAAGCTTTCTTT
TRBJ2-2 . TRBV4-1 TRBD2 CASSQDTTSGGRGSGELFF TGCGCCAGCAGCCAAGACACGACTAGCGGGGGGAGAGGGTCCGGGGAGCTGTTTTTT
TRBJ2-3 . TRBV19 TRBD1 CASREKQGAADTQYF TGTGCCAGTCGCGAGAAACAGGGGGCCGCAGATACGCAGTATTTT
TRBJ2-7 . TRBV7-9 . CASSREKGTYEQYF TGTGCCAGCAGCCGTGAAAAGGGGACTTACGAGCAGTACTTC
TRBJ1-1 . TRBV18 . CASSPPRGGSRDTEAFF TGTGCCAGCTCACCGCCCCGGGGAGGGTCTCGGGACACTGAAGCTTTCTTT
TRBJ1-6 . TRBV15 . CATSREGGRVFGNSPLHF TGTGCCACCAGCAGAGAGGGGGGACGGGTTTTTGGGAATTCACCCCTCCACTTT
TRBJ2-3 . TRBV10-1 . CASQGGRSSTDTQYF TGCGCCAGCCAGGGGGGTCGTTCTAGCACAGATACGCAGTATTTT